This T cell receptor (beta chain) was sequenced in a study of shared clonotypes between healthy human individuals. Study-wide findings and caveats: The study found about 5% of naive CD4 clonotypes shared across a handful of donors.

This CDR3 spans 14 amino acids. Germline assignment: CDR1 LGHNA and CDR2 YNFKEQ. V shed 3 bases, J shed 4 bases, and the junction held 4 bases outside the gene matches. Regarding this clone: Its antigen is not known.

Here immunoSEQ multiplex PCR was the method, and the copy in TCRdb shows in-frame clones only, minus some. The data hold 950,000 to 1,200,000 clones, with 60% to 85% observed a single time. The chain links TRBV4-2 to TRBJ2-3, with 7 bases fitting TRBD2. This receptor was obtained from a man younger than 35 in good health. Some clones in this sample may be carry-over from other donors' samples. The sequenced sample was memory CD4+ T cells from PBMCs. Subset indicated: CD45RA-negative fraction. The CDR3 protein is CASSQRELADTQYF. The CDR3, as DNA: TGTGCCAGCAGCCAGCGGGAGTTGGCAGATACGCAGTATTTT.